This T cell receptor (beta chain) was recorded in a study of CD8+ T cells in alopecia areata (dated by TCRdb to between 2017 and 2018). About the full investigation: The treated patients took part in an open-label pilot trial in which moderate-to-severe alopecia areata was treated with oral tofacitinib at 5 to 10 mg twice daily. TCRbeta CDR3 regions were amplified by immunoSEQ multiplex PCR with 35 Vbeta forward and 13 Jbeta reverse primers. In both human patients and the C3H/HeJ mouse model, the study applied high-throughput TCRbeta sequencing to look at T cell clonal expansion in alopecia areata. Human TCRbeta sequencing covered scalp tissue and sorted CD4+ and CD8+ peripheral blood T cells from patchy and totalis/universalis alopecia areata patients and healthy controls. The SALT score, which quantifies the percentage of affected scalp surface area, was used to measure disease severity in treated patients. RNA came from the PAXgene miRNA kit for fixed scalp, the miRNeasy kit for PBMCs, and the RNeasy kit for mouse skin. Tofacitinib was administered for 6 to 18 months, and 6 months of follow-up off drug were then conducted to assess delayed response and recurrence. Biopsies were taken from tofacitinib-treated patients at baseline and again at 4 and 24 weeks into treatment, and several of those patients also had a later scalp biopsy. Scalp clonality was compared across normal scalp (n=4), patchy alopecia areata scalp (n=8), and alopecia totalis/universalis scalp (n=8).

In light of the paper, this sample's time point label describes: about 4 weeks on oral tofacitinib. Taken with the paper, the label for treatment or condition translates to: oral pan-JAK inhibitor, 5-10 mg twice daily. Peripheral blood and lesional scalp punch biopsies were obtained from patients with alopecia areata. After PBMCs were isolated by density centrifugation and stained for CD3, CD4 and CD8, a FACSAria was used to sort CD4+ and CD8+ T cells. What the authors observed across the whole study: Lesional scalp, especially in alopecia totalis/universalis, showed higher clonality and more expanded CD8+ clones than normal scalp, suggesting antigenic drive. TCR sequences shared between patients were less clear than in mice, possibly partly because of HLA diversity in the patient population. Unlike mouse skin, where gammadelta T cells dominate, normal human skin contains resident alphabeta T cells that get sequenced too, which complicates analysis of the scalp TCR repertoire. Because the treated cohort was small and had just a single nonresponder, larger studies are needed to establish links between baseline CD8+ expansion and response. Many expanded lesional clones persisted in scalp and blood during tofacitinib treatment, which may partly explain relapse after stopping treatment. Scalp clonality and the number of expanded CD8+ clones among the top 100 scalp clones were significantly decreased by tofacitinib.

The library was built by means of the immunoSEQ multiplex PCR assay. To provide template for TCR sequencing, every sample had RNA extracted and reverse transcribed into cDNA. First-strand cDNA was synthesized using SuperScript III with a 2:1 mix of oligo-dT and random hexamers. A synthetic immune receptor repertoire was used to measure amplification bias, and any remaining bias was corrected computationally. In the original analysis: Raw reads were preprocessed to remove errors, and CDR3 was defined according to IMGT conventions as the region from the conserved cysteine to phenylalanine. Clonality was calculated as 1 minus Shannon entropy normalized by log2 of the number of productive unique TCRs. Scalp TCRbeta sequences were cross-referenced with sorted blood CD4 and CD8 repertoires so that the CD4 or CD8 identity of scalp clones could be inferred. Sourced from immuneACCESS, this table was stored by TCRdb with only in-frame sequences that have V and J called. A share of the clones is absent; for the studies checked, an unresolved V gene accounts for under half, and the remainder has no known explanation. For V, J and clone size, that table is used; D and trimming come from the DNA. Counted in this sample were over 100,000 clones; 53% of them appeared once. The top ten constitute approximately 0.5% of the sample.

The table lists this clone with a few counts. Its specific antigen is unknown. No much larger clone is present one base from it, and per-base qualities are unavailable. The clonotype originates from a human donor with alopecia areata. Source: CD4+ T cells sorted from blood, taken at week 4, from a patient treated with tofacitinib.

The CDR3 here reads CASSPTPTASGANVLTF. The DNA sequence is TGTGCCAGCAGTCCGACCCCGACGGCGTCTGGGGCCAACGTCCTGACTTTC. This receptor chain uses TRBV27 and TRBJ2-6; confidence is insufficient to name the D gene. The V and J ends are trimmed by 5 bases and 1 base, leaving 15 bases between them. Sequences MNHEY (CDR1) and SMNVEV (CDR2) are obtained from the germline V gene (reference sequence). Its CDR3 holds 17 amino acids, cysteine through phenylalanine. Only the CDR3 region is kept as DNA, spanning 51 bases read in frame from base 1.